Each of the 12 T cell receptor beta chains below was sequenced from the same sample in a study of blood T cell repertoires in COVID-19. Profiled with immunoSEQ multiplex PCR; TCRdb holds only in-frame clones, not every one. The sample lists roughly 80,000 clones; roughly 90% were seen once. Source material: peripheral blood. These receptors originate from a woman aged 80 or over with acute or convalescent COVID-19.

The count of this clone is one. The chain carries TRBV19 and TRBJ1-3, with TRBD1 matching 7 bases. Germline CDR1 reads LNHDA; CDR2 reads SQIVND (reference sequence). The CDR3 has 15 amino acids. V was pared by 3 bases and J by 1 base, with 3 bases of the junction left unmatched. The CDR3 bases are TGTGCCAGTAGTATCGACAGGGCTTCTGGAAACACCATATATTTT. As protein: CASSIDRASGNTIYF.

The chain combines TRBV7-2 with TRBJ1-6, with D possibly TRBD1 on 6 matching bases. CDR3 length equals 15 residues. Per germline, CDR1 SGHTA and CDR2 FQGNSA. Trimming left V 5 bases short and J 7 bases short, with 15 bases between. In DNA, the CDR3 is TGTGCCAGCAGCGCCTCTGGGACAACAAATTCACCCCTCCACTTT. Its translation: CASSASGTTNSPLHF.

The chain uses TRBV5-1 and TRBJ2-6; D perhaps matches TRBD1 (5 bases). CDR3 length equals 18 residues. CDR1 is SGHRS, CDR2 YFSETQ, per germline. V was clipped by 0 bases and J by 0 bases, with 13 bases between them. The CDR3 region is CASSLARAGSSGANVLTF. DNA for the CDR3: TGCGCCAGCAGCTTGGCCAGGGCAGGCAGCTCTGGGGCCAACGTCCTGACTTTC.

The chain links TRBV3-1 (or the pseudogene TRBV3-2) to TRBJ1-4, with unresolved D. The CDR3 sequence is 16 residues long. V dropped 1 base and J dropped 3 bases, with 12 bases sitting between them. Germline V gives CDR1 LGHDT, CDR2 YNNKEL (reference sequence). CDR3 in DNA: TGTGCCAGCAGCCAAGGGGCTTTCGCTGCTAATGAAAAACTGTTTTTT. Encoded protein: CASSQGAFAANEKLFF.

V usage is TRBV7-9 and J usage is TRBJ1-1, with D maybe TRBD1 (5 bases). The germline V gene has CDR1 SEHNR and CDR2 FQNEAQ (reference sequence). Trimming took 0 bases from V and 10 from J, leaving 12 bases between them. The CDR3 is made up of 13 amino acids. CDR3 bases: TGTGCCAGCAGCTTAGCGCTTAGCGGGGGAGCTTTCTTT. It encodes CASSLALSGGAFF. Filled out from reference TRBV7-9 and TRBJ1-1, the complete variable domain reads DTGVSQNPRHKITKRGQNVTFRCDPISEHNRLYWYRQTLGQGPEFLTYFQNEAQLEKSRLLSDRFSAERPKGSFSTLEIQRTEQGDSAMYLCASSLALSGGAFFGQGTRLTVV.

This clone was observed once. This chain connects TRBV9 to TRBJ2-2; tentative D call: TRBD1 (5 bases). Trimming took off 0 bases at V and 3 bases at J, with 12 bases between the two ends. This CDR3 has 16 residues. Germline V gene sequence: CDR1 SGDLS, CDR2 YYNGEE. CDR3 in amino acids: CASSVAARADTGELFF. CDR3 in DNA: TGTGCCAGCAGCGTAGCTGCCAGGGCAGACACCGGGGAGCTGTTTTTT.

The V call is TRBV30, the J call TRBJ2-1; 9 bases map to TRBD2. The CDR3 has 15 amino acids. V shed 2 bases, J shed 6 bases, and the junction held 8 bases outside the gene matches. The germline V gene encodes CDR1 GTSNPN and CDR2 SVGIG (reference sequence). CDR3 in DNA: TGTGCCTGGAGTAGCGCGGGACTAGCAGTCAATGAGCAGTTCTTC. Translated: CAWSSAGLAVNEQFF.

This chain joins TRBV5-5 and TRBJ2-1, with 8 bases lining up with TRBD1. Trimming took 0 bases from V and 5 from J; bases not matched to a gene: 7. The CDR3 is 16 amino acids. Germline CDR1 SGHKS, CDR2 YYEKEE (reference sequence). The CDR3 nucleotides are TGTGCCAGCAGCTTGGGAGACAGGGGCCTAGACAATGAGCAGTTCTTC. Residues: CASSLGDRGLDNEQFF.

DNA for the CDR3: TGTGCCAGCAGCCAAGATCTCTACGGCTATGGCTACACCTTC. Encoded protein: CASSQDLYGYGYTF. The rearrangement links TRBV14 to TRBJ1-2, with unresolved D. The germline V gene has CDR1 SGHDN and CDR2 FVKESK. The V and J ends lost 0 bases and 4 bases respectively, with 9 bases between them. This CDR3 region has 14 residues.

The chain couples TRBV25-1 to TRBJ1-2; 8 bases fit TRBD1. CDR1 and CDR2 (germline): MGHDK, SYGVNS. V lost 5 bases and J lost 6; bases outside the gene matches: 5. The CDR3 has 13 amino acids. The CDR3 bases are TGTGCCAGCAGTACCCAGACAGGGGATGGCTACACCTTC. Amino acid sequence: CASSTQTGDGYTF.

CDR3 bases: TGTGCCAGCAGTTTATATGTCGGGACAGTCTCTGGAAACACCATATATTTT. This encodes CASSLYVGTVSGNTIYF. The gene calls are TRBV28 and TRBJ1-3, with 7 positions matching TRBD1. V lost 1 base, J lost 0 bases, and 6 bases stayed unmatched. CDR3 length: 17 residues. Germline V CDR1 and CDR2: MDHEN, SYDVKM.

The chain has TRBV19 and TRBJ1-4; TRBD1 is a possible D gene (6 bases). The ends were cut back, 5 bases at V and 0 bases at J, with 13 bases in the middle. CDR1 and CDR2 (germline): LNHDA, SQIVND (reference sequence). This CDR3 comprises 16 residues. In DNA form, the CDR3 reads TGTGCCAGTAGTGCCTCGACAGGTGCAACTAATGAAAAACTGTTTTTT. This codes for CASSASTGATNEKLFF.